In this sample, the clone carrying this TCR beta chain turned up a few times. Its specificity is not known. The data derive from a study of cytomegalovirus exposure and HLA in healthy donors. This CDR3 is built from 16 residues. With 1 base clipped from V and 1 base from J, the junction kept 4 bases outside the gene matches. Germline V gene sequence: CDR1 MGHRA, CDR2 YSYEKL. A multiplex PCR was run with 60 Vbeta primers and 13 Jbeta primers. The repertoire was sequenced with immunoSEQ multiplex PCR; TCRdb's copy has only in-frame clones and lacks some. The repertoire holds around 120,000 clones, with just over 15% as singletons. Study findings and constraints: Researchers reported in a later analysis that a missense DCLRE1C variant was tied to TCR beta V- and J-gene trimming. Sequencing probably produced one cluster of sequence variants that were highly shared. Rarity marked most TCR sequences, yet some public TCRs occurred in many donors.

Sequenced input: PBMCs. The chain is built from TRBV4-1 and TRBJ2-7; TRBD1 aligns across 10 bases. This clonotype was obtained from a woman aged 18-35 years in good health and CMV-seronegative. The CDR3 bases are TGCGCCAGCAGCCAAGGCCCGGGACAGGGGTCCTACGAGCAGTACTTC. Translated, it gives CASSQGPGQGSYEQYF.